This TCR beta chain is from a study of cytomegalovirus exposure and HLA in healthy donors. CDR1 and CDR2 from the germline V gene are SGHRS and YFSETQ. The length of the CDR3 is 15 residues. Trimming shortened V by 4 bases and J by 0 bases, and 13 bases separated the two germline ends. In the PCR, 60 Vbeta and 13 Jbeta primers were used. Measured with immunoSEQ multiplex PCR; TCRdb has only the in-frame clones, and not every one. The table shows approximately 82,000 clones, with about 9.4% occurring only once. The sequence was collected from a man aged 60 to 75 in good health and CMV-seropositive. This chain links TRBV5-1 with TRBJ1-1, with a weak D call TRBD1 (5 bases). Sequencing used PBMCs. The CDR3 bases are TGCGCCAGCAGCACGGGGGGATTCATGAACACTGAAGCTTTCTTT. It specifies CASSTGGFMNTEAFF.